A single sample gave rise to the 18 T cell receptor beta chains below, sequenced in a study of response to subunit inactivated influenza vaccine. One entry per CDR3 protein, called by TCRdb with MiXCR from the RT-PCR reads. The table shows some 800,000 distinct CDR3 sequences, with 21% occurring only once. Sequencing was performed on PBMCs from blood, taken 4 to 6 days after vaccination. These receptors were collected from a man between 45 and 60 years old who received an inactivated influenza vaccine.

The sample holds a few counts of this clonotype. This chain joins TRBV20-1 and TRBJ1-4, with a weak D call TRBD1 (5 bases). The V end was cut by 3 bases, the J end by 7 bases, with 18 bases between. Per germline, CDR1 DFQATT and CDR2 SNEGSKA (reference sequence). This CDR3 spans 15 amino acids. In nucleotides, the CDR3 is TGCAGTGCTAGGGAAGGGACGGCCAGCGGTGAAAAACTGTTTTTT. This sequence encodes CSAREGTASGEKLFF.

The chain combines TRBV2 with TRBJ2-5; 11 bases map to TRBD1. V lost 6 bases to trimming and J lost 4 bases; unmatched junction nucleotides: 7. Per the germline V gene, CDR1 is SNHLY and CDR2 is FYNNEI. The CDR3 runs to 15 residues. The DNA for the CDR3 is TGTGCCAGCAGACAGGGACAGGGGGACGGAGAGACCCAGTACTTC. Its protein is CASRQGQGDGETQYF.

The chain joins TRBV7-2 to TRBJ2-2; 12 bases match TRBD2. The length of the CDR3 is 17 residues. J was trimmed by 0 bases and V by 3 bases; bases with no gene match: 2. The germline CDR1 and CDR2 sequences are SGHTA and FQGNSA. For the CDR3, the DNA is TGTGCCAGCAGCTTCCGGACTAGCGGGACGAACACCGGGGAGCTGTTTTTT. It is translated as CASSFRTSGTNTGELFF.

This clonotype was seen a few times. The chain is built from TRBV3-1 and TRBJ1-2, with no clear D. V shed 0 bases and J shed 11 bases, with 13 bases lying between them. Germline V gene sequence: CDR1 LGHDT, CDR2 YNNKEL (reference sequence). The CDR3 spans 13 residues. In DNA, the CDR3 is TGTGCCAGCAGCCAAGATGCGGTCCGAGTTTACACCTTC. As protein: CASSQDAVRVYTF.

Many counts were recorded for this clonotype. This chain links TRBV20-1 with TRBJ2-3; 16 nucleotides agree with TRBD2. The length of the CDR3 is 18 residues. Germline V gene sequence: CDR1 DFQATT, CDR2 SNEGSKA (reference sequence). J gave up 4 bases and V 0 bases, and 7 bases lay outside the gene matches. For the CDR3, the DNA is TGCAGTGCTAGAGATATGGGACTAGCGGGAGGGCCCGCAGATACGCAGTATTTT. Residues: CSARDMGLAGGPADTQYF.

This clonotype was detected a few times. As DNA, the CDR3 is TGTGCCAGCAGCCCGAGGGTTTGGGCCTCTGCCAATGAGCAGTTCTTC. Translation: CASSPRVWASANEQFF. This rearrangement joins TRBV7-9 to TRBJ2-1; D possibly corresponds to TRBD2 (5 bases). The ends were cut back, 5 bases at V and 6 bases at J, with 20 bases in the middle. The CDR3 sequence is 16 residues long. The germline V gene encodes CDR1 SEHNR and CDR2 FQNEAQ (reference sequence).

This clonotype was detected only a few times. The chain links TRBV20-1 to TRBJ2-4; D is tentatively TRBD1 or TRBD2 (6 bases each). Germline V gene sequence: CDR1 DFQATT, CDR2 SNEGSKA (reference sequence). Deletions cut 0 bases from V and 0 bases from J, with 9 bases between. The CDR3 covers 15 residues. The CDR3 reads CSARDGGQAKNIQYF. The DNA of the CDR3 is TGCAGTGCTAGAGATGGGGGGCAAGCCAAAAACATTCAGTACTTC.

The chain combines TRBV28 with TRBJ1-6; 7 positions agree with TRBD1. The V gene end was trimmed by 6 bases and the J gene end by 6 bases; junction bases not matched to a gene: 11. The germline V gene encodes CDR1 MDHEN and CDR2 SYDVKM. The CDR3 covers 16 residues. CDR3 residues: CASRGTRQGGNSPLHF. The DNA of the CDR3 is TGTGCCAGCAGGGGAACCCGACAGGGAGGTAATTCACCCCTCCACTTT.

The gene calls are TRBV5-1 and TRBJ2-7; 11 positions match TRBD1. The V gene end was trimmed by 6 bases and the J gene end by 4 bases; junction bases not matched to a gene: 6. Germline CDR1 reads SGHRS; CDR2 reads YFSETQ. CDR3 length: 14 amino acids. The CDR3 DNA reads TGCGCCAGCACCTCCGGGACAGGGGGGTACGAGCAGTACTTC. Its translation is CASTSGTGGYEQYF.

This clonotype showed up just a few times. This sequence joins TRBV29-1 and TRBJ1-4; D is possibly TRBD1 (5 bases). The CDR3 is 14 residues long. The germline CDR1 and CDR2 sequences are SQVTM and ANQGSEA. V lost 3 bases and J 3 bases, leaving 11 bases between the germline ends. CDR3: CSVERQGANEKLFF. For the CDR3, the DNA is TGCAGCGTTGAGAGACAAGGGGCTAATGAAAAACTGTTTTTT.

Ten or more counts support this clonotype. This chain uses TRBV6-1 with TRBJ2-7; unclear D gene. Trimming pared 6 bases from V and 3 bases from J, leaving 12 bases between. Germline V gene data show CDR1 as MNHNS and CDR2 as SASEGT. The CDR3 has 13 amino acids. Written as DNA, the CDR3 is TGTGCCAGCAGCCTGGGCCAATACTACGAGCAGTACTTC. This codes for CASSLGQYYEQYF.

This clonotype was picked up many times. The chain links TRBV20-1 to TRBJ1-6, with D perhaps matching TRBD1 (5 bases). The germline gives CDR1 DFQATT, CDR2 SNEGSKA (reference sequence). This CDR3 is 12 amino acids long. Trimming took 3 bases from V and 8 from J, leaving 8 bases between them. CDR3 protein: CSARKQDSPLHF. CDR3 in DNA: TGCAGTGCTAGGAAACAGGATTCACCCCTCCACTTT.

The chain recombines TRBV3-1 with TRBJ2-7; D assignment may be TRBD1 or TRBD2 (5 bases each). The CDR3 runs 12 residues. The V end lost 5 bases, the J end lost 8 bases, and 13 bases lay between the germline ends. Germline V gene lookup returns CDR1 LGHDT and CDR2 YNNKEL (reference sequence). The CDR3 DNA is TGTGCCAGCAGCGAGCCTCCGGGACAGCAGTACTTC. Protein product: CASSEPPGQQYF.

This clonotype was seen more than once but under ten times. The V and J genes are TRBV7-2 and TRBJ2-7; 8 bases line up with TRBD1. Trimming removed 7 bases from V and 4 bases from J; junction bases left unmatched: 6. Germline CDR1 SGHTA, CDR2 FQGNSA. This CDR3 comprises 13 residues. In nucleotides, the CDR3 is TGTGCCAGCACCGAGGGACAGGAGTACGAGCAGTACTTC. It yields the protein CASTEGQEYEQYF.

V usage is TRBV30 and J usage is TRBJ2-7; a weak D match, TRBD2 (6 bases). V lost 5 bases to trimming and J lost 0 bases, with 14 bases between them. CDR3 length equals 14 residues. The germline V gene has CDR1 GTSNPN and CDR2 SVGIG (reference sequence). The CDR3 loop is CAWGSGTTSYEQYF. CDR3 bases: TGTGCCTGGGGTAGCGGTACAACCTCCTACGAGCAGTACTTC.

This clonotype has at least ten counts. The rearrangement links TRBV11-2 to TRBJ2-2, with 12 bases that match TRBD2. V shed 0 bases, J shed 2 bases, and the junction held 7 bases outside the gene matches. The germline V gene has CDR1 SGHAT and CDR2 FQNNGV. The CDR3 is made up of 19 amino acids. The CDR3 bases are TGTGCCAGCAGCTTAGATCTCCCCGGACTAGCGGGAAACACCGGGGAGCTGTTTTTT. It yields the protein CASSLDLPGLAGNTGELFF. The full variable domain, its missing parts supplied by reference TRBV11-2 and TRBJ2-2, is EAGVAQSPRYKIIEKRQSVAFWCNPISGHATLYWYQQILGQGPKLLIQFQNNGVVDDSQLPKDRFSAERLKGVDSTLKIQPAKLEDSAVYLCASSLDLPGLAGNTGELFFGEGSRLTVL.

The V gene is TRBV10-1, the J gene TRBJ2-3; D gene uncertain. This CDR3 region has 11 residues. Germline V lookup: CDR1 WNHNN, CDR2 SYGVQD (reference sequence). Trimming left V 3 bases short and J 5 bases short, with 3 bases between. The CDR3 region has the DNA TGCGCCAGCAGTGATGTAGATACGCAGTATTTT. Encoded protein: CASSDVDTQYF.

The V and J genes are TRBV29-1 and TRBJ2-1; D might be TRBD1 or TRBD2, each matching 5 bases. The germline V gene has CDR1 SQVTM and CDR2 ANQGSEA. V was pared by 5 bases and J by 0 bases, with 11 bases between. The CDR3 extends over 14 amino acids. CDR3 residues: CSVIGGNSYNEQFF. As DNA, the CDR3 is TGCAGCGTTATTGGGGGAAACTCCTACAATGAGCAGTTCTTC.